The present T cell receptor (beta chain) was sequenced within a study of blood T cell repertoires in COVID-19. Overall study context: COVID-19 samples from acute and convalescent phases originated in the United States, Italy and Spain.

Cohort 3 donors counted as recovered after two negative PCRs, clearance, or resolved symptoms. Trimming stripped 0 bases from V and 7 bases from J, with 13 bases between. The CDR3 covers 14 residues. The V gene's germline CDR1 is SGHDT and CDR2 YYEEEE. As originally analysed: Cell counts per sample came from amplifying reference gene primers. Sequencing was performed with immunoSEQ multiplex PCR; in TCRdb, only in-frame clones are kept and a portion is missing. The DNA was the basis for D and trimming; V, J and clone size are from that table. The table records roughly 300,000 clones, 92% of them present only once.

The source is a woman in her 30s who had recovered from COVID-19. Sequences were obtained from PBMCs or T cells enriched from blood (not recorded which). This chain links TRBV5-6 with TRBJ2-5, with D possibly matching TRBD2 (6 bases). The CDR3: CASSLVSSGVTQYF. The DNA for the CDR3 is TGTGCCAGCAGCTTGGTTAGCTCGGGAGTGACCCAGTACTTC.